A single sample gave rise to the 29 T cell receptor beta chains below, sequenced in a study of T cells in Graves' hyperthyroidism and ophthalmopathy. Amplified regions were TCR beta CDR3 sequences from RNA transcripts. The HTBI primer set drove a first-round RT-PCR of the TCR CDR3. TCRdb re-derived calls from the multiplex PCR reads in MiXCR, one entry per CDR3 protein. Among 750,000 to 900,000 distinct CDR3 sequences, about two fifths were seen once, and the ten largest hold roughly 8.3%. Sequenced sample: blood. These receptors were collected from a man aged 18 to 29 with Graves' hyperthyroidism.

This clonotype has only a few counts. The chain carries TRBV19 and TRBJ1-1; no clear D gene. Trimming stripped 8 bases from V and 4 bases from J, with 11 bases between. The CDR3 sequence is 12 residues long. Looked up from germline, CDR1 is LNHDA and CDR2 is SQIVND (reference sequence). The CDR3: CASLGRPTEAFF. CDR3 DNA: TGTGCCAGTCTAGGGAGGCCCACTGAAGCTTTCTTT.

The sample holds a few counts of this clonotype. V usage is TRBV9 and J usage is TRBJ1-5; 8 nucleotides agree with TRBD1. This CDR3 contains 15 residues. The V gene end was trimmed by 3 bases and the J gene end by 4 bases; junction bases not matched to a gene: 6. Germline CDR1 is SGDLS and CDR2 is YYNGEE. CDR3 DNA: TGTGCCAGCAGCGCCGAGACAGGGGTTAATCAGCCCCAGCATTTT. It encodes CASSAETGVNQPQHF.

The gene calls are TRBV14 and TRBJ2-5, with 15 bases identical to TRBD2. Germline CDR1 and CDR2: SGHDN and FVKESK. J lost 4 bases, V lost 2 bases, and 11 bases had no gene match. The CDR3 consists of 19 residues. CDR3 nucleotide sequence: TGTGCCAGCAGCCAAACCTTCGGACTAGCGGGGGGGCAGGGAGAGACCCAGTACTTC. Translating gives CASSQTFGLAGGQGETQYF.

In the case of this clonotype: A read error may explain this, as a much larger clone is one base away. The rearrangement joins TRBV10-3 to TRBJ1-1; 7 bases are shared with TRBD1. The ends lost 8 bases at V and 4 bases at J; junction bases unmatched: 7. The germline gives CDR1 ENHRY, CDR2 SYGVKD. The CDR3 contains 13 residues. The CDR3 protein is CAIVDREGTEAFF. In DNA form, the CDR3 reads TGTGCCATCGTCGACAGGGAAGGCACTGAAGCTTTCTTT.

This clonotype came up many times. CDR3 coding DNA: TGCGCCAGCAGTGAGTCGAGGGAAAATAATTCACCCCTCCACTTT. This sequence encodes CASSESRENNSPLHF. The V call is TRBV10-1, the J call TRBJ1-6; D uncertain. The V end lost 0 bases, the J end lost 5 bases, and 8 bases lay between the germline ends. From germline, CDR1 is WNHNN and CDR2 SYGVQD (reference sequence). The CDR3 has 15 amino acids.

To note about this clonotype: The junction departs from the called germline gene at one end, perhaps through a read error. The chain has TRBV2 and TRBJ1-1; D perhaps matches TRBD1 (5 bases). Looked up from germline, CDR1 is SNHLY and CDR2 is FYNNEI. The length of the CDR3 is 16 residues. The DNA for the CDR3 is TGTACCAGCAGTGAAAACGTAAGGGGCCAGGGAGTCCGAGCTTTCTTT. Its translation: CTSSENVRGQGVRAFF. Full variable domain (rest looked up from reference TRBV2 and TRBJ1-1): EPEVTQTPSHQVTQMGQEVILRCVPISNHLYFYWYRQILGQKVEFLVSFYNNEISEKSEIFDDQFSVERPDGSNFTLKIRSTKLEDSAMYFCTSSENVRGQGVRAFFGQGTRLTVV.

In its sample, this clonotype was seen once. An end of the junction differs from the germline gene, which may be a read error. This chain connects TRBV5-1 to TRBJ2-7; D gene ambiguous. Germline lookup yields CDR1 SGHRS and CDR2 YFSETQ. The CDR3 totals 14 residues. The chain's CDR3 is CASSHGFNSYERYF. CDR3 DNA: TGCGCCAGCAGCCACGGGTTCAACTCCTACGAGCGGTACTTC.

On this clonotype itself: A read error is possible here, since a much larger clone lies one base away. This rearrangement joins TRBV19 to TRBJ1-1; D is uncertain. There are 16 residues in the CDR3. Trimming removed 4 bases from V and 0 bases from J, with 15 bases in between. The V gene's germline CDR1 is LNHDA and CDR2 SQIVND (reference sequence). The CDR3 coding sequence is TGTGCCAGTAGTACTCTGGACGGCCCTCTGAACACTGAAGCTTTCTTT. As protein: CASSTLDGPLNTEAFF.

Many counts were recorded for this clonotype. The gene calls are TRBV15 and TRBJ2-5, with 8 bases fitting TRBD1. Trimming cost V 2 bases and J 3 bases; bases outside gene matches: 2. The CDR3 consists of 14 residues. The V gene's germline CDR1 is LNHNV and CDR2 YYDKDF (reference sequence). Here the CDR3 reads CATSRHRGKETQYF. In nucleotides, the CDR3 is TGTGCCACCAGCAGACACAGGGGGAAAGAGACCCAGTACTTC.

This rearrangement joins TRBV11-2 to TRBJ2-1; maybe TRBD2 (5 bases). The CDR3 covers 15 residues. V was trimmed by 1 base and J by 4 bases, leaving 11 bases between them. Germline CDR1 is SGHAT and CDR2 is FQNNGV. The CDR3 bases are TGTGCCAGCAGCTTAGCTAGCAGAGGGTACAATGAGCAGTTCTTC. It encodes CASSLASRGYNEQFF.

The chain is built from TRBV12-3 or TRBV12-4 and TRBJ1-1, with D hard to call. The CDR3 spans 14 residues. Trimming took 3 bases from V and 0 from J, leaving 8 bases between them. This chain's CDR3 is CASSFGFLNTEAFF. The CDR3 nucleotides are TGTGCCAGCAGTTTTGGGTTTCTGAACACTGAAGCTTTCTTT.

This clonotype has at least ten counts. This chain uses TRBV12-3 or TRBV12-4 with TRBJ1-2; 7 bases map to TRBD1. This CDR3 is 13 amino acids long. With V trimmed by 7 bases and J by 4 bases, 6 bases remained unmatched. CDR3 sequence reads: CASTTDRRYGYTF. DNA for the CDR3: TGTGCCAGCACCACGGACAGGCGCTATGGCTACACCTTC.

V and J are TRBV5-4 and TRBJ1-1, with D perhaps matching TRBD1 (6 bases). V gave up 10 bases and J gave up 1 base, with 11 bases separating them. The CDR3 loop spans 12 amino acids. From germline, CDR1 is SGHNT and CDR2 YYREEE (reference sequence). The CDR3 DNA is TGTGCCTCAGGGGTTTCGAACACTGAAGCTTTCTTT. Its translation is CASGVSNTEAFF.

This clonotype was detected many times. V usage is TRBV15 and J usage is TRBJ1-5; no firm D call. With 3 bases removed from V and 1 base from J, the gap between germline ends came to 16 bases. Germline V gives CDR1 LNHNV, CDR2 YYDKDF (reference sequence). CDR3 length equals 17 residues. CDR3 nucleotides: TGTGCCACCAGCAGGATACGCGGTGTGGCAAGCAATCAGCCCCAGCATTTT. Its protein product is CATSRIRGVASNQPQHF.

The chain carries TRBV6-1 and TRBJ1-1, with D uncertain. The CDR3 is made up of 13 amino acids. Germline V gene data show CDR1 as MNHNS and CDR2 as SASEGT. The V end lost 7 bases, the J end lost 7 bases, and 16 bases lay between the germline ends. The CDR3 bases are TGTGCCAGCACCGACCCGGTGGAGCGTGAAGCTTTCTTT. Translation gives CASTDPVEREAFF.

This clonotype was picked up a small number of times. J is TRBJ2-5 and V is TRBV4-2, with TRBD1 identical over 7 bases. The length of the CDR3 is 15 residues. V lost 1 base, J lost 1 base, and 3 bases stayed unmatched. CDR1 and CDR2 (germline): LGHNA, YNFKEQ. The CDR3 sequence is CASSQVGQPQETQYF. The CDR3 bases are TGTGCCAGCAGCCAAGTGGGACAGCCCCAAGAGACCCAGTACTTC.

V is TRBV6-1 and J is TRBJ1-2; no definite D call. V was cut by 5 bases and J by 6 bases, with 10 bases left in between. The V gene's germline CDR1 is MNHNS and CDR2 SASEGT. The CDR3 sequence is 12 residues long. The CDR3 loop reads CASSFPQNGYTF. The CDR3 coding sequence is TGTGCCAGCAGTTTCCCGCAGAATGGCTACACCTTC.

This chain joins TRBV29-1 and TRBJ1-3; TRBD1 matches 10 bases. Germline V gene data show CDR1 as SQVTM and CDR2 as ANQGSEA. V lost 4 bases, J lost 7 bases, and 7 bases stayed unmatched. The CDR3 totals 14 residues. The CDR3 sequence: CSVVPGTGDNTIYF. CDR3 coding DNA: TGCAGCGTTGTTCCCGGGACAGGGGACAACACCATATATTTT.

This clonotype showed up just a few times. The chain combines TRBV7-2 with TRBJ2-6; D unresolved. The V gene lost 4 bases and the J gene lost 0 bases, with 7 bases spanning the gap. The CDR3 covers 15 residues. Germline CDR1 reads SGHTA; CDR2 reads FQGNSA. CDR3 sequence (DNA): TGTGCCAGCAGCTCGCGGAGCTCTGGGGCCAACGTCCTGACTTTC. It yields the protein CASSSRSSGANVLTF.

This clonotype was found a few times. This CDR3 reads CASSVRARGGELFF. The CDR3 DNA sequence: TGTGCCAGCAGCGTCCGGGCTCGGGGCGGGGAGCTGTTTTTT. The chain is built from TRBV13 and TRBJ2-2; weak D call: TRBD2 (5 bases). V was pared by 5 bases and J by 7 bases, with 14 bases between. Germline V gene lookup returns CDR1 PRHDT and CDR2 FYEKMQ (reference sequence). The CDR3 extends over 14 amino acids.

This clonotype was detected ten times or more. This sequence joins TRBV5-1 and TRBJ2-7; D is unresolved. Germline lookup yields CDR1 SGHRS and CDR2 YFSETQ. The CDR3 is 13 residues long. The V end was cut by 0 bases, the J end by 2 bases, with 6 bases between. The DNA of the CDR3 is TGCGCCAGCAGCTTGGGACCCGCCTACGAGCAGTACTTC. The encoded protein is CASSLGPAYEQYF.

This clonotype was detected once. At one end, the junction sequence differs from germline, possibly due to a read error. The chain recombines TRBV5-1 with TRBJ1-4, with D unclear. In germline, CDR1 is SGHRS, CDR2 YFSETQ. The CDR3 contains 14 residues. Here the CDR3 reads CASGLAIHSEKLFF. The CDR3 DNA is TGCGCCAGCGGCTTGGCCATCCACTCAGAAAAACTGTTTTTT.

This clonotype was observed many times. The chain uses TRBV12-3 or TRBV12-4 and TRBJ1-5; D is unclear. V was trimmed by 5 bases and J by 4 bases, leaving 9 bases between them. The CDR3 spans 13 residues. CDR3: CASSPSENQPQHF. CDR3 nucleotide sequence: TGTGCCAGCAGTCCCAGTGAGAATCAGCCCCAGCATTTT.

This clonotype was picked up many times. The rearrangement uses TRBV25-1 and TRBJ2-5, with TRBD1 as a possible D gene (6 bases). Trimming took 0 bases from V and 5 from J, leaving 13 bases between them. The CDR3 covers 15 residues. Germline loops: CDR1 MGHDK, CDR2 SYGVNS. In DNA, the CDR3 is TGTGCCAGCAGTGAATATGCAGGGGCAGGGGAGACCCAGTACTTC. Protein sequence: CASSEYAGAGETQYF.

The chain is built from TRBV7-2 and TRBJ2-2; no definite D call. V was cut by 6 bases and J by 8 bases, with 16 bases left in between. The CDR3 is made up of 14 amino acids. Germline V gene data show CDR1 as SGHTA and CDR2 as FQGNSA. CDR3 in DNA: TGTGCCAGCAGTCGAATTGTAGAGAGGGGGGAGCTGTTTTTT. Translated, it gives CASSRIVERGELFF. The entire variable domain, with the rest obtained from reference TRBV7-2 and TRBJ2-2, is as follows: GAGVSQSPSNKVTEKGKDVELRCDPISGHTALYWYRQSLGQGLEFLIYFQGNSAPDKSGLPSDRFSAERTGGSVSTLTIQRTQQEDSAVYLCASSRIVERGELFFGEGSRLTVL.

J is TRBJ1-5 and V is TRBV5-1; D gene ambiguous. The CDR3 totals 13 residues. Trimming removed 1 base at V and 4 bases at J, with 6 bases between. CDR1 is SGHRS, CDR2 YFSETQ, per germline. CDR3 sequence (DNA): TGCGCCAGCAGCTTGACCCCTAATCAGCCCCAGCATTTT. Protein sequence: CASSLTPNQPQHF.

On this clonotype: Since no conserved phenylalanine or tryptophan closes the CDR3, a read error is the likely cause. V is TRBV7-2 and J is TRBJ1-2; TRBD1 agrees at 9 bases. Germline CDR1 is SGHTA and CDR2 is FQGNSA. There are 15 residues in the CDR3. The CDR3 spells CASSPGQGTNYGYTY. The DNA for the CDR3 is TGCGCCAGCAGCCCCGGACAGGGGACTAACTATGGCTACACCTAC.

V gene TRBV5-1 combines with J gene TRBJ1-5; perhaps TRBD1 as D (6 bases). Germline V gene lookup returns CDR1 SGHRS and CDR2 YFSETQ. This CDR3 spans 13 amino acids. Trimming shortened V by 6 bases and J by 3 bases, and 10 bases separated the two germline ends. DNA of the CDR3: TGCGCCAGCAAAGCAGGGGACAATCAGCCCCAGCATTTT. It translates to CASKAGDNQPQHF.

The chain couples TRBV15 to TRBJ1-2; D is possibly TRBD1 (5 bases). Germline values: CDR1 LNHNV, CDR2 YYDKDF (reference sequence). CDR3 length: 13 residues. Trimming stripped 3 bases from V and 5 bases from J, with 10 bases between. The DNA of the CDR3 is TGTGCCACCAGCAGCGAAGGGGAATATGGCTACACCTTC. Translating gives CATSSEGEYGYTF. The full variable domain, completed using reference TRBV15 and TRBJ1-2, is DAMVIQNPRYQVTQFGKPVTLSCSQTLNHNVMYWYQQKSSQAPKLLFHYYDKDFNNEADTPDNFQSRRPNTSFCFLDIRSPGLGDTAMYLCATSSEGEYGYTFGSGTRLTVV.